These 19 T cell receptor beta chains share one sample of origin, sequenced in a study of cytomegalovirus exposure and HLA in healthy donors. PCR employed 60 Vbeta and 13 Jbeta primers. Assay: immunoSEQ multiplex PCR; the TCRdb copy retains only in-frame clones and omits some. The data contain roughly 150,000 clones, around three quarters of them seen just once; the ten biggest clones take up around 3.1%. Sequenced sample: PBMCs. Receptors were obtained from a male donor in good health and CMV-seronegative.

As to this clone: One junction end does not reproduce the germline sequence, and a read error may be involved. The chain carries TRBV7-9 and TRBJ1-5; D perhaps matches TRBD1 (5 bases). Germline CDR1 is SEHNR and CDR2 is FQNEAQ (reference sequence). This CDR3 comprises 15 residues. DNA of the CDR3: TGTTCCAGCAGCTTGGGGGGGTCCAGCAATCAGCCCCAGCATTTT. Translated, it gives CSSSLGGSSNQPQHF.

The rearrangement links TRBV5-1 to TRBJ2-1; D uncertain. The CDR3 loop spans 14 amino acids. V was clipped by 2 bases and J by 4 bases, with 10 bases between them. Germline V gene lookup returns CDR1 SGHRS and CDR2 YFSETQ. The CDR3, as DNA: TGCGCCAGCAGCTTTATGTCACAGTACAATGAGCAGTTCTTC. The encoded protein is CASSFMSQYNEQFF.

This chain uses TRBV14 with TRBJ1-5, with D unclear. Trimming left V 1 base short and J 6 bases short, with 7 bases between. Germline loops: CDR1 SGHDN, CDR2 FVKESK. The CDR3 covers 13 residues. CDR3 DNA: TGTGCCAGCAGCCAAGCCGAGCGTCAGCCCCAGCATTTT. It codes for CASSQAERQPQHF.

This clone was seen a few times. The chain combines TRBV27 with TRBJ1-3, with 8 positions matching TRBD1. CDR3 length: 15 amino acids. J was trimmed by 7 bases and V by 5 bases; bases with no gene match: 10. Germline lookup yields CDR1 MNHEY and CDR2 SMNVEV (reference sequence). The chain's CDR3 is CASSPLGQGGNTIYF. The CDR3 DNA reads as TGTGCCAGCAGTCCCCTTGGACAGGGAGGGAACACCATATATTTT.

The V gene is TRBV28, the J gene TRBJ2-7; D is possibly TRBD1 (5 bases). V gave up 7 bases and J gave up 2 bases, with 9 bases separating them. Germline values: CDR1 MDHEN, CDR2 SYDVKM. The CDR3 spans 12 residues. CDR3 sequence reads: CASKGPPYEQYF. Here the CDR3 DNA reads TGTGCCAGCAAGGGGCCTCCCTACGAGCAGTACTTC. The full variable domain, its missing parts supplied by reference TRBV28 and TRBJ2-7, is DVKVTQSSRYLVKRTGEKVFLECVQDMDHENMFWYRQDPGLGLRLIYFSYDVKMKEKGDIPEGYSVSREKKERFSLILESASTNQTSMYLCASKGPPYEQYFGPGTRLTVT.

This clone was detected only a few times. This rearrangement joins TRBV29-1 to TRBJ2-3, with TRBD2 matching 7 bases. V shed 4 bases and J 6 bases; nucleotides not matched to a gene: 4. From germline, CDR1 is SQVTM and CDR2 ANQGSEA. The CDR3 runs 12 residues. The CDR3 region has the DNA TGCAGCGTTGGAGCGGGAACGGATACGCAGTATTTT. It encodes CSVGAGTDTQYF.

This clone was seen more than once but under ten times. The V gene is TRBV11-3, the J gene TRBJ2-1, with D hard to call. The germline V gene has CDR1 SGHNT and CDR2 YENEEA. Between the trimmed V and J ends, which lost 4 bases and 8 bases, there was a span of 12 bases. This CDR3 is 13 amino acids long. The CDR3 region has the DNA TGTGCCAGCAGCTCCTTGGCGGAGCATGAGCAGTTCTTC. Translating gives CASSSLAEHEQFF.

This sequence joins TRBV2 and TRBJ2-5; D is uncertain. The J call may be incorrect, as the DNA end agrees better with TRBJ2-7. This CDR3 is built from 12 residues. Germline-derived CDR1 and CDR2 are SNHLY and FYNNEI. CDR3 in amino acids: CASSDGLVEQYF. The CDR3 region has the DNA TGTGCCAGCAGTGACGGTCTCGTCGAGCAGTACTTC.

CDR3 nucleotides: TGCGCCAGCATCGCTAGCGGGAGAGGCAATGAGCAGTTCTTC. Translation: CASIASGRGNEQFF. This sequence joins TRBV5-1 and TRBJ2-1, with 10 bases that match TRBD2. This CDR3 contains 14 residues. The germline CDR1 and CDR2 sequences are SGHRS and YFSETQ. J lost 6 bases, V lost 6 bases, and 6 bases had no gene match. Full variable domain (outside the CDR3, taken from reference TRBV5-1 and TRBJ2-1): KAGVTQTPRYLIKTRGQQVTLSCSPISGHRSVSWYQQTPGQGLQFLFEYFSETQRNKGNFPGRFSGRQFSNSRSEMNVSTLELGDSALYLCASIASGRGNEQFFGPGTRLTVL.

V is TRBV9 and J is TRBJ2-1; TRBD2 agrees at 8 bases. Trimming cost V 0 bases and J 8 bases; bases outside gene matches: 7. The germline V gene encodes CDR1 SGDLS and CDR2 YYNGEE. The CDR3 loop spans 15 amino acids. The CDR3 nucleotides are TGTGCCAGCAGCGTAGAAGGAGCGGGGGTGGATGAGCAGTTCTTC. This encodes CASSVEGAGVDEQFF.

The CDR3 DNA follows: TGTGCCAGTAGTCAACCCCGCCCCCTTACTAGCGGGACCGAGCAGTTCTTC. Its protein is CASSQPRPLTSGTEQFF. The chain recombines TRBV19 with TRBJ2-1, with 10 positions matching TRBD2. Germline assignment: CDR1 LNHDA and CDR2 SQIVND (reference sequence). V lost 5 bases and J lost 10; bases outside the gene matches: 17. The CDR3 contains 17 residues. The full variable domain, with the rest looked up from reference TRBV19 and TRBJ2-1, is DGGITQSPKYLFRKEGQNVTLSCEQNLNHDAMYWYRQDPGQGLRLIYYSQIVNDFQKGDIAEGYSVSREKKESFPLTVTSAQKNPTAFYLCASSQPRPLTSGTEQFFGPGTRLTVL.

The CDR3 sequence is CASSLDSGGAYNEQFF. CDR3 coding DNA: TGTGCCAGCAGCTTGGATAGCGGGGGGGCCTACAATGAGCAGTTCTTC. V is TRBV5-4 and J is TRBJ2-1; 11 positions agree with TRBD2. Trimming took 0 bases from V and 2 from J; bases not matched to a gene: 1. The CDR3 length is 16 residues. CDR1 and CDR2 from the germline V gene are SGHNT and YYREEE (reference sequence).

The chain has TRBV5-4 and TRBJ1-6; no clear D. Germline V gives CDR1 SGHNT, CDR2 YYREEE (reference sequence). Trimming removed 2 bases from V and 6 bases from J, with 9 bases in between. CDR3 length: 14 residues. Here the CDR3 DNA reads TGTGCCAGCAGCTTCGGACTGACTAATTCACCCCTCCACTTT. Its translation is CASSFGLTNSPLHF.

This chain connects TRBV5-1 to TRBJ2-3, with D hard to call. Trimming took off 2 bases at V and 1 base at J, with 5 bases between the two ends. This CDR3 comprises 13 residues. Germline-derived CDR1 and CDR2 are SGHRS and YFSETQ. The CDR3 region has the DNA TGCGCCAGCAGCTTACAGCGCACAGATACGCAGTATTTT. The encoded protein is CASSLQRTDTQYF.

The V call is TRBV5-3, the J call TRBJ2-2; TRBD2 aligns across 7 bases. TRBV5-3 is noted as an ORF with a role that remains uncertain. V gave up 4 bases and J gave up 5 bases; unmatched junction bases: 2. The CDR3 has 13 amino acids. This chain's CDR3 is CARSLGGTGELFF. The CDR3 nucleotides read TGTGCCAGAAGCCTCGGGGGGACCGGGGAGCTGTTTTTT.

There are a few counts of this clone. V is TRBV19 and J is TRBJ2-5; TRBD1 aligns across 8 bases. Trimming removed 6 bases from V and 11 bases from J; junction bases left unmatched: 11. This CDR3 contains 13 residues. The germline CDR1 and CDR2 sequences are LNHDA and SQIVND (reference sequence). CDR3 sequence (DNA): TGTGCCAGTAGCATGCAAATAGGACAGGGTCAGTACTTC. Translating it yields CASSMQIGQGQYF.

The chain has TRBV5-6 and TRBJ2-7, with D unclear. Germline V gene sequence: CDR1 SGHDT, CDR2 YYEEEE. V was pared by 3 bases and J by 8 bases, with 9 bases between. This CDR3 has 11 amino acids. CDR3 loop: CASSSLQKQYF. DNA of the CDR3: TGTGCCAGCAGCTCTCTCCAGAAGCAGTACTTC. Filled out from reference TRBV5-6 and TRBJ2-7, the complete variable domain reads DAGVTQSPTHLIKTRGQQVTLRCSPKSGHDTVSWYQQALGQGPQFIFQYYEEEERQRGNFPDRFSGHQFPNYSSELNVNALLLGDSALYLCASSSLQKQYFGPGTRLTVT.

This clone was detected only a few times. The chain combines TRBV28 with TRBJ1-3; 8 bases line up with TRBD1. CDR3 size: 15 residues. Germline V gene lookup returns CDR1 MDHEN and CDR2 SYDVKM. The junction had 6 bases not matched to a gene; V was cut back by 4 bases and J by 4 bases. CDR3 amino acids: CASSSGQAGGNTIYF. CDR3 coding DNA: TGTGCCAGCAGTTCGGGACAGGCGGGGGGAAACACCATATATTTT.

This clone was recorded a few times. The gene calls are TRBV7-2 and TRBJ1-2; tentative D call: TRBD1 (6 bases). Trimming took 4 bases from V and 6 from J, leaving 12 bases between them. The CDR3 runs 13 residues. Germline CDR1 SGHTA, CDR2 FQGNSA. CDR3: CASSSGRGHGYTF. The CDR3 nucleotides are TGTGCCAGCAGCTCAGGCAGGGGACATGGCTACACCTTC.